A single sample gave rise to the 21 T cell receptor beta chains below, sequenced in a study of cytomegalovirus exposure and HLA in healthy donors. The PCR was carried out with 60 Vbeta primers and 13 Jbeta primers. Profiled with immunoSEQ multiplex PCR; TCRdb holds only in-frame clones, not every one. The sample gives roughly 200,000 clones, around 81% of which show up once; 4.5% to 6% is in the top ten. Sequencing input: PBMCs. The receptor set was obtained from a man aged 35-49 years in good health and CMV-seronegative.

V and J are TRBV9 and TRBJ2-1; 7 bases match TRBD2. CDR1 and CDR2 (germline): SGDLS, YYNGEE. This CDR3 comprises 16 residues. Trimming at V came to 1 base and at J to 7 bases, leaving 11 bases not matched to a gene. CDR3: CASSVPSGERRNEQFF. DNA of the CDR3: TGTGCCAGCAGCGTACCGAGCGGGGAAAGGAGGAATGAGCAGTTCTTC.

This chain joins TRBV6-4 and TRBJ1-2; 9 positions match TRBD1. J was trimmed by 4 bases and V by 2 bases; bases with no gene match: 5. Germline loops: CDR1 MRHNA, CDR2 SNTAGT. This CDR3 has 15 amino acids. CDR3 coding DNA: TGTGCCAGCAGTGACCCGGGACAGGGAGTCTATGGCTACACCTTC. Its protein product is CASSDPGQGVYGYTF.

Written as DNA, the CDR3 is TGTGCCTGGGGGGGACAAATCACCGGGGAGCTGTTTTTT. Its protein product is CAWGGQITGELFF. The V call is TRBV30, the J call TRBJ2-2; perhaps TRBD1 as D (6 bases). CDR1 and CDR2 (germline): GTSNPN, SVGIG (reference sequence). Between the trimmed V and J ends, which lost 5 bases and 4 bases, there was a span of 11 bases. The CDR3 runs 13 residues.

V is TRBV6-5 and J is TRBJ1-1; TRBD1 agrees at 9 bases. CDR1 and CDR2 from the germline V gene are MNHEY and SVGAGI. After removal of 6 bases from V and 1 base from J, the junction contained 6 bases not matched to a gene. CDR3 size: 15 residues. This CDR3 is CASSYRGQGNTEAFF. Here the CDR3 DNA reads TGTGCCAGCAGCTATCGGGGACAGGGGAACACTGAAGCTTTCTTT.

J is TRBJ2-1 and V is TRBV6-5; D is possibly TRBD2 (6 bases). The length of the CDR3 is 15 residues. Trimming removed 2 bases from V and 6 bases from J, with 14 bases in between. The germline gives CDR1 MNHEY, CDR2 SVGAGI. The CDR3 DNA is TGTGCCAGCAGTTACCGGCTAGCGAGTATCAATGAGCAGTTCTTC. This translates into CASSYRLASINEQFF.

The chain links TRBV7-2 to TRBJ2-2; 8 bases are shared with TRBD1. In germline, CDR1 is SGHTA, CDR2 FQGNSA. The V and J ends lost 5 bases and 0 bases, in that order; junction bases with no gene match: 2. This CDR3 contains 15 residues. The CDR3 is CASSPGGANTGELFF. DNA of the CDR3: TGTGCCAGCAGCCCAGGGGGCGCGAACACCGGGGAGCTGTTTTTT.

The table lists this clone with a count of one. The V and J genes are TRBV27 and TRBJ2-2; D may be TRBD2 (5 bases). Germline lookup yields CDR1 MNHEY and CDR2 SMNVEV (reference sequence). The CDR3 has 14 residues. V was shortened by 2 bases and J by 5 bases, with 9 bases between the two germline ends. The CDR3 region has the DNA TGTGCCAGCAGTTTAGCCCCGGGAACCGGGGAGCTGTTTTTT. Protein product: CASSLAPGTGELFF.

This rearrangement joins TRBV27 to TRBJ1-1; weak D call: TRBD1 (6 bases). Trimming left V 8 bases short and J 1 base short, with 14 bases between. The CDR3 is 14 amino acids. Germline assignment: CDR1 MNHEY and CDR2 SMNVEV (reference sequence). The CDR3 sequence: CASGRGSPNTEAFF. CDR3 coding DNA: TGTGCCAGCGGGAGGGGGAGCCCGAACACTGAAGCTTTCTTT.

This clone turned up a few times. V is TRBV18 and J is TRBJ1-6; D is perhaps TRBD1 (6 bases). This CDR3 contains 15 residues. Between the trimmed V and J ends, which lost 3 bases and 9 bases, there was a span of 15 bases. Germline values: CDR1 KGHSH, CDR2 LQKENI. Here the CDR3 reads CASSPGGRLGSPLHF. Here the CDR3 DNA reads TGTGCCAGCTCACCCGGGGGGCGTTTGGGTTCACCCCTCCACTTT.

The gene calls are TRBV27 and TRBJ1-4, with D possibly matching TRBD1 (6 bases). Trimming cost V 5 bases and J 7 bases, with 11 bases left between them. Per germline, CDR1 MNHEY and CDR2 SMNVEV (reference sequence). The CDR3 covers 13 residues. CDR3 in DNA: TGTGCCAGCAGTACACAGGGCGCTGAAAAACTGTTTTTT. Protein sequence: CASSTQGAEKLFF.

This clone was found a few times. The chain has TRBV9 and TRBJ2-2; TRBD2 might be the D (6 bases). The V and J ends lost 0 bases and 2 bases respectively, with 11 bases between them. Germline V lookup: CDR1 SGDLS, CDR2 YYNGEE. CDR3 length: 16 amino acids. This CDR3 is CASSVGGGVNTGELFF. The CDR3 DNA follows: TGTGCCAGCAGCGTAGGTGGCGGGGTAAACACCGGGGAGCTGTTTTTT.

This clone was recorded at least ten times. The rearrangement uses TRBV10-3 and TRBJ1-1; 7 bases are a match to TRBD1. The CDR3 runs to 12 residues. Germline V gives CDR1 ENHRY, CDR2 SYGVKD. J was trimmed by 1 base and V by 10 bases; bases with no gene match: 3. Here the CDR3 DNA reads TGTGCCACTCGACAGGGGAACACTGAAGCTTTCTTT. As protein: CATRQGNTEAFF.

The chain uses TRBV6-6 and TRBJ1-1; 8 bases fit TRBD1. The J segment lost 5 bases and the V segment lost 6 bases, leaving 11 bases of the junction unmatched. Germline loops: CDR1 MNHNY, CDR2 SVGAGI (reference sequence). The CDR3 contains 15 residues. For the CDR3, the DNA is TGTGCCAGCAGCCAGCCCCGGACAGGGAAGACTGAAGCTTTCTTT. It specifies CASSQPRTGKTEAFF.

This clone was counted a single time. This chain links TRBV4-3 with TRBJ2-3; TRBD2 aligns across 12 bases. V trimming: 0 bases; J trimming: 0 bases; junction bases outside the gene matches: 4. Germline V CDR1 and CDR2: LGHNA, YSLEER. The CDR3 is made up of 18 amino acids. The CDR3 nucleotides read TGCGCCAGCAGCCAAGAGACTAGCGGGAGTGGAAGCACAGATACGCAGTATTTT. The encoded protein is CASSQETSGSGSTDTQYF.

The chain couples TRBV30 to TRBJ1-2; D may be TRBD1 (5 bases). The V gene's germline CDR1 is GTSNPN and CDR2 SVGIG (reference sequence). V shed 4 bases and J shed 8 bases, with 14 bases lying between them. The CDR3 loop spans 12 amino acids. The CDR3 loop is CAWMGGSDGYTF. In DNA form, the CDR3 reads TGTGCCTGGATGGGGGGTTCAGACGGCTACACCTTC. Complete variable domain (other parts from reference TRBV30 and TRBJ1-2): SQTIHQWPATLVQPVGSPLSLECTVEGTSNPNLYWYRQAAGRGLQLLFYSVGIGQISSEVPQNLSASRPQDRQFILSSKKLLLSDSGFYLCAWMGGSDGYTFGSGTRLTVV.

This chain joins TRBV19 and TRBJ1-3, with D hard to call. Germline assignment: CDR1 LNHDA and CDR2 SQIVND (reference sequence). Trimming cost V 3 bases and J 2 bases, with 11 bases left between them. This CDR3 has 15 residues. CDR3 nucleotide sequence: TGTGCCAGTAGTATGGGCCTTGTTGCTGGAAACACCATATATTTT. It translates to CASSMGLVAGNTIYF. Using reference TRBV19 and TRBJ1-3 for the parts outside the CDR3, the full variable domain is DGGITQSPKYLFRKEGQNVTLSCEQNLNHDAMYWYRQDPGQGLRLIYYSQIVNDFQKGDIAEGYSVSREKKESFPLTVTSAQKNPTAFYLCASSMGLVAGNTIYFGEGSWLTVV.

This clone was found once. CDR3 protein: CASSPDSSEQYF. Here the CDR3 DNA reads TGTGCCAGCAGCCCGGACTCGAGCGAGCAGTACTTC. The chain has TRBV5-4 and TRBJ2-7; tentatively, D is TRBD2 (5 bases). V lost 4 bases, J lost 6 bases, and 11 bases lay in between. This CDR3 is 12 amino acids long. CDR1 is SGHNT and CDR2 is YYREEE in the germline V gene (reference sequence).

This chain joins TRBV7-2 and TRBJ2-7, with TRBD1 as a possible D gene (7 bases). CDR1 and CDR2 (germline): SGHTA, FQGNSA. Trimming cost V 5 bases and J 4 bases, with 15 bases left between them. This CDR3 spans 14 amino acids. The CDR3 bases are TGTGCCAGCAGCCAGGGGGGAGCTTATTACGAGCAGTACTTC. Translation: CASSQGGAYYEQYF.

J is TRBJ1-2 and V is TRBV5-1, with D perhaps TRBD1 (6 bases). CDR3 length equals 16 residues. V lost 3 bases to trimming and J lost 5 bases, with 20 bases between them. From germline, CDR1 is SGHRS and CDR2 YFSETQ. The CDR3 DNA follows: TGCGCCAGCAGCTCCCCCTCGTCTGGGACATTTTATGGCTACACCTTC. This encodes CASSSPSSGTFYGYTF.

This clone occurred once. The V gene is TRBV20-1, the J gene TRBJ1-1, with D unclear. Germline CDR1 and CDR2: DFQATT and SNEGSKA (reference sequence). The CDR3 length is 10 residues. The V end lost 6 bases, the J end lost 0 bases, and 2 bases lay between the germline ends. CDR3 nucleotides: TGCAGTGCCATGAACACTGAAGCTTTCTTT. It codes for CSAMNTEAFF.

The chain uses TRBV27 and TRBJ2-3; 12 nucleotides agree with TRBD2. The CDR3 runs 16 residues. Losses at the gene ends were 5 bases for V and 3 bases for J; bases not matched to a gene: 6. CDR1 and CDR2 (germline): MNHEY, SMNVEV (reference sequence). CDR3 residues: CASSLRTSGRTDTQYF. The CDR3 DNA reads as TGTGCCAGCAGTCTACGCACTAGCGGGAGGACAGATACGCAGTATTTT.